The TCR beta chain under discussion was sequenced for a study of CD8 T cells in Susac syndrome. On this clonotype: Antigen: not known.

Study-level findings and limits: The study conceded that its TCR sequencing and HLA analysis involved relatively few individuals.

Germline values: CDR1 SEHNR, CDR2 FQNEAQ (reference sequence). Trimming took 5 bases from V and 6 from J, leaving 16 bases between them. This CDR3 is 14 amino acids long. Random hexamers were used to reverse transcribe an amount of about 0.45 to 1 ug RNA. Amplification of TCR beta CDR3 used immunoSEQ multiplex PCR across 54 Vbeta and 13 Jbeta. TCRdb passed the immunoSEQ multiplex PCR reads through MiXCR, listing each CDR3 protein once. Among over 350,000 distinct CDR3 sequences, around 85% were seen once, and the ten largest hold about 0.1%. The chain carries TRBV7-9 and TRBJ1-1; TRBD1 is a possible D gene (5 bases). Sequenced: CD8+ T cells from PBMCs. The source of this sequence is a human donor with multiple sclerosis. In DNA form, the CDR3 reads TGTGCCAGCAGCCCCGGGGTCGGGGGATCTGAAGCTTTCTTT. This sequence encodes CASSPGVGGSEAFF.